The clone carrying this T cell receptor (beta chain) was seen once. The V end lost 0 bases, the J end lost 4 bases, and 16 bases lay between the germline ends. The CDR3 has 15 residues. Germline lookup yields CDR1 SQVTM and CDR2 ANQGSEA. The source of the sample is a study of blood T cell repertoires in COVID-19. Study-level background: COVID-19 samples collected from the United States, Italy and Spain covered acute and convalescent phases. T cells, B-cell-depleted T cells, or PBMCs provided the cDNA or gDNA that served as material.

Authors' processing steps: Estimation of nucleated cell counts was performed using reference gene primer amplification. Data came from immunoSEQ multiplex PCR; TCRdb stores just in-frame clones and leaves some out. The D gene and trimming were derived from the DNA, and the V and J assignments and clone size from that table. The data show about 160,000 clones, over 60% seen once. This clonotype was obtained from a man in his 60s with acute or convalescent COVID-19. This rearrangement joins TRBV29-1 to TRBJ2-7; D is possibly TRBD2 (6 bases). Sample: peripheral blood. As DNA, the CDR3 is TGCAGCGTTGAAGATCCGGAGGGGTCGGGGTACGAGCAGTACTTC. Its translation: CSVEDPEGSGYEQYF.